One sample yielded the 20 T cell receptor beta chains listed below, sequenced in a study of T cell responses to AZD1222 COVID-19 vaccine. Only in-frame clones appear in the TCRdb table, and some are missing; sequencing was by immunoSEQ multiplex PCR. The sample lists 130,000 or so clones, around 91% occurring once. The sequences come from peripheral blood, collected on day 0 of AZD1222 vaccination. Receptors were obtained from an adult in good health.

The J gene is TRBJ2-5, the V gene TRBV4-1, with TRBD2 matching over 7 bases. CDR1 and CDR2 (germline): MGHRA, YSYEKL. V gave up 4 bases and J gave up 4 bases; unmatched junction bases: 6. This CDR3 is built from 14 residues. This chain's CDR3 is CASSPAGVRETQYF. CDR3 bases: TGCGCCAGCAGCCCGGCGGGGGTTAGAGAGACCCAGTACTTC.

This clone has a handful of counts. The CDR3 bases are TGTGCCAGCAGTTACCAGGGACGTAACTATGGCTACACCTTC. Translated: CASSYQGRNYGYTF. This chain connects TRBV6-6 to TRBJ1-2, with D possibly matching TRBD1 (5 bases). V was cut by 2 bases and J by 1 base, with 8 bases left in between. The CDR3 extends over 14 amino acids. Germline V CDR1 and CDR2: MNHNY, SVGAGI (reference sequence).

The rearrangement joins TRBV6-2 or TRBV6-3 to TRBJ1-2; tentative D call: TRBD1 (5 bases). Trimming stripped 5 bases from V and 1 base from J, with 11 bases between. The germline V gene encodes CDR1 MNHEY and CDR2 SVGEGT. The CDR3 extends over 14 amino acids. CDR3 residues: CASSAGTYNYGYTF. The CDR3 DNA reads TGTGCCAGCAGTGCCGGGACTTATAACTATGGCTACACCTTC.

The CDR3 region has the DNA TGTGCCAGCAGTCAACAGGGAGGTGAGCAGTTCTTC. It encodes CASSQQGGEQFF. The rearrangement uses TRBV6-5 and TRBJ2-1, with D perhaps assigned TRBD1 or TRBD2 (6 bases each). The CDR3 length is 12 residues. Per the germline V gene, CDR1 is MNHEY and CDR2 is SVGAGI. V dropped 5 bases and J dropped 9 bases, with 11 bases sitting between them.

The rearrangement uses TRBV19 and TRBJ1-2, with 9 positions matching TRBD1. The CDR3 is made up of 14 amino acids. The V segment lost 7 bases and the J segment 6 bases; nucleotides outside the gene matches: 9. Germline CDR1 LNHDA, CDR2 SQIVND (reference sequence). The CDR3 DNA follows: TGTGCCAGTAAGGCAGGGGACAGGGATAATGGCTACACCTTC. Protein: CASKAGDRDNGYTF.

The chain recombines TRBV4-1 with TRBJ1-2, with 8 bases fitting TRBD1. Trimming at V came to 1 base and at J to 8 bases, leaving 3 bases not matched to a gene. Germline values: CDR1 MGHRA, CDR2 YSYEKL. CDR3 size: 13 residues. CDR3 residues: CASSQAPGGGYTF. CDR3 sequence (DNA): TGCGCCAGCAGCCAAGCACCAGGGGGCGGCTACACCTTC.

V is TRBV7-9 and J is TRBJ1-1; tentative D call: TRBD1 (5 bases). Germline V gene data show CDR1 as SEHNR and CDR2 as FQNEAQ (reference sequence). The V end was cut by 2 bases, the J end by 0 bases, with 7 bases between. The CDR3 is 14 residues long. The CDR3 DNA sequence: TGTGCCAGCAGCTTACAGGGAATGAACACTGAAGCTTTCTTT. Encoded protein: CASSLQGMNTEAFF.

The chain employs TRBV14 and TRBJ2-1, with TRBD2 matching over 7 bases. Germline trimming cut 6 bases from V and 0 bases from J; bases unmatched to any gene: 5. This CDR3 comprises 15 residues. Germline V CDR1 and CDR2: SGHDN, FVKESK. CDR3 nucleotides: TGTGCCAGCAGGGGTACTAGCGCCTCCTACAATGAGCAGTTCTTC. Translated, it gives CASRGTSASYNEQFF.

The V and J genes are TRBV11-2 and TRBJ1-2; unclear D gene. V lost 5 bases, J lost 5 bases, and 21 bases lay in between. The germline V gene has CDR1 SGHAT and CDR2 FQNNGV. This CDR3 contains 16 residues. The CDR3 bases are TGTGCCAGCAGCCCAATGATCACGGGAGGAGAGTATGGCTACACCTTC. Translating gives CASSPMITGGEYGYTF.

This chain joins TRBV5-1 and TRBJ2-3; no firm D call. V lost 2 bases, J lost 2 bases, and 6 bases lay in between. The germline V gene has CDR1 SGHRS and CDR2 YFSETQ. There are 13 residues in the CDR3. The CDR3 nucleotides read TGCGCCAGCAGCTTCGACGACACAGATACGCAGTATTTT. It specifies CASSFDDTDTQYF. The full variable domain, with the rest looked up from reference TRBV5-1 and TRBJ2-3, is KAGVTQTPRYLIKTRGQQVTLSCSPISGHRSVSWYQQTPGQGLQFLFEYFSETQRNKGNFPGRFSGRQFSNSRSEMNVSTLELGDSALYLCASSFDDTDTQYFGPGTRLTVL.

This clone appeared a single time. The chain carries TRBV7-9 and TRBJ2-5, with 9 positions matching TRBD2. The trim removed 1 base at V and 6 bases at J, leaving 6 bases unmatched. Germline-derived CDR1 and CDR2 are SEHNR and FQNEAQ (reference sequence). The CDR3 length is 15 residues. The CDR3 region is CASSLVAGGRKTQYF. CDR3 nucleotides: TGTGCCAGCAGCTTAGTTGCGGGGGGGAGAAAGACCCAGTACTTC.

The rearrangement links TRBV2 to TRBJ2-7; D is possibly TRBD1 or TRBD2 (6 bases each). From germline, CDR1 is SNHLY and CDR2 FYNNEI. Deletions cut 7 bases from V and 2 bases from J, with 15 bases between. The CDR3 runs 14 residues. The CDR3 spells CASKLAGTTYEQYF. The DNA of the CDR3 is TGTGCCAGCAAACTAGCCGGGACAACCTACGAGCAGTACTTC.

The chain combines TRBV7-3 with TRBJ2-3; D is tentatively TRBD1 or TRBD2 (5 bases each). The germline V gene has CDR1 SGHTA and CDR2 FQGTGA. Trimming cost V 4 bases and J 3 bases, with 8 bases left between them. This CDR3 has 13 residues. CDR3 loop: CASSYGATDTQYF. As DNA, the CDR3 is TGTGCCAGCAGCTACGGGGCTACAGATACGCAGTATTTT.

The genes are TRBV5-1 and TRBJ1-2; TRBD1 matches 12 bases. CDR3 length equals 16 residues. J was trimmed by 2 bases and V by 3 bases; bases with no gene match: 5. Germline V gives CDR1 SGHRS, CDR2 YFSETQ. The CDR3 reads CASSSGQGATNYGYTF. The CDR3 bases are TGCGCCAGCAGCTCGGGACAGGGGGCTACCAACTATGGCTACACCTTC.

CDR3 loop: CASSSRGGAQSYGYTF. CDR3 nucleotides: TGTGCCAGCAGCTCCCGGGGGGGGGCGCAGAGCTATGGCTACACCTTC. J is TRBJ1-2 and V is TRBV5-4, with TRBD1 as a possible D gene (6 bases). V dropped 3 bases and J dropped 4 bases, with 19 bases sitting between them. Germline V gene lookup returns CDR1 SGHNT and CDR2 YYREEE (reference sequence). The CDR3 runs 16 residues.

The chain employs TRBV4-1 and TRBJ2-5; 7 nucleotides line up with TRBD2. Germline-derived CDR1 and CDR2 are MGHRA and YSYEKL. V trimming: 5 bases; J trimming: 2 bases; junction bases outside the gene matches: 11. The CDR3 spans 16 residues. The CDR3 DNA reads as TGCGCCAGCAGCAAAAGCCTACTAGCGAATCAAGAGACCCAGTACTTC. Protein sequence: CASSKSLLANQETQYF.

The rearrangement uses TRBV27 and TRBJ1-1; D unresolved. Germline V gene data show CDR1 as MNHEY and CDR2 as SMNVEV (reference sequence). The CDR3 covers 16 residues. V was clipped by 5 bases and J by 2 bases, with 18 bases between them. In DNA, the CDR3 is TGTGCCAGCAGTCCCCTCTTTGTGATCACTAACACTGAAGCTTTCTTT. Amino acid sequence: CASSPLFVITNTEAFF.

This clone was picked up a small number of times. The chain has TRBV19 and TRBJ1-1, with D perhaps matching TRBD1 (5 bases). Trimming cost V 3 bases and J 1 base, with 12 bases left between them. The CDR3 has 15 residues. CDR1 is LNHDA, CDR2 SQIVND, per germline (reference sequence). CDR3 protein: CASSIGVDRNTEAFF. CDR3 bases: TGTGCCAGTAGTATTGGGGTAGACAGGAACACTGAAGCTTTCTTT.

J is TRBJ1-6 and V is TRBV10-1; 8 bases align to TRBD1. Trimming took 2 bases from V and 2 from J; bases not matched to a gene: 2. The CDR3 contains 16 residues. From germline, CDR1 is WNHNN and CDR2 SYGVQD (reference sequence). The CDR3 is CASSETGGTYNSPLHF. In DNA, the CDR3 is TGCGCCAGCAGTGAGACAGGGGGTACCTATAATTCACCCCTCCACTTT.

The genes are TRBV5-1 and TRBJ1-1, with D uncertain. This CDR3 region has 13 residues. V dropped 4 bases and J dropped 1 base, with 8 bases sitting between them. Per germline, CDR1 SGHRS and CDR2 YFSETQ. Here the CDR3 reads CASSRRRNTEAFF. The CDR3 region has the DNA TGCGCCAGCAGCCGACGACGGAACACTGAAGCTTTCTTT.